This T cell receptor (beta chain) was captured in a study of sequential checkpoint blockade in melanoma. Noted treatment: randomized to nivolumab then ipilimumab (arm A) or the reverse (arm B). There are 15 residues in the CDR3. The germline V and J ends were trimmed by 7 bases and 0 bases, with 13 bases remaining between them. Germline V gene sequence: CDR1 MNHEY, CDR2 SMNVEV (reference sequence). Generated by immunoSEQ multiplex PCR, the TCRdb table keeps only in-frame clones and is missing some. The sample includes more than 7,500 clones, 59% seen only once; the top ten take roughly 41%. This chain joins TRBV27 and TRBJ2-1; TRBD2 might be the D (6 bases). The starting material was CD8+ T cells sorted from blood (inferred from file names), obtained from a patient given nivolumab and ipilimumab in sequence. The TCR was taken from a human donor with melanoma. In DNA form, the CDR3 reads TGTGCCAGCACACCGGGGGTGAGCTCCTACAATGAGCAGTTCTTC. This translates into CASTPGVSSYNEQFF.